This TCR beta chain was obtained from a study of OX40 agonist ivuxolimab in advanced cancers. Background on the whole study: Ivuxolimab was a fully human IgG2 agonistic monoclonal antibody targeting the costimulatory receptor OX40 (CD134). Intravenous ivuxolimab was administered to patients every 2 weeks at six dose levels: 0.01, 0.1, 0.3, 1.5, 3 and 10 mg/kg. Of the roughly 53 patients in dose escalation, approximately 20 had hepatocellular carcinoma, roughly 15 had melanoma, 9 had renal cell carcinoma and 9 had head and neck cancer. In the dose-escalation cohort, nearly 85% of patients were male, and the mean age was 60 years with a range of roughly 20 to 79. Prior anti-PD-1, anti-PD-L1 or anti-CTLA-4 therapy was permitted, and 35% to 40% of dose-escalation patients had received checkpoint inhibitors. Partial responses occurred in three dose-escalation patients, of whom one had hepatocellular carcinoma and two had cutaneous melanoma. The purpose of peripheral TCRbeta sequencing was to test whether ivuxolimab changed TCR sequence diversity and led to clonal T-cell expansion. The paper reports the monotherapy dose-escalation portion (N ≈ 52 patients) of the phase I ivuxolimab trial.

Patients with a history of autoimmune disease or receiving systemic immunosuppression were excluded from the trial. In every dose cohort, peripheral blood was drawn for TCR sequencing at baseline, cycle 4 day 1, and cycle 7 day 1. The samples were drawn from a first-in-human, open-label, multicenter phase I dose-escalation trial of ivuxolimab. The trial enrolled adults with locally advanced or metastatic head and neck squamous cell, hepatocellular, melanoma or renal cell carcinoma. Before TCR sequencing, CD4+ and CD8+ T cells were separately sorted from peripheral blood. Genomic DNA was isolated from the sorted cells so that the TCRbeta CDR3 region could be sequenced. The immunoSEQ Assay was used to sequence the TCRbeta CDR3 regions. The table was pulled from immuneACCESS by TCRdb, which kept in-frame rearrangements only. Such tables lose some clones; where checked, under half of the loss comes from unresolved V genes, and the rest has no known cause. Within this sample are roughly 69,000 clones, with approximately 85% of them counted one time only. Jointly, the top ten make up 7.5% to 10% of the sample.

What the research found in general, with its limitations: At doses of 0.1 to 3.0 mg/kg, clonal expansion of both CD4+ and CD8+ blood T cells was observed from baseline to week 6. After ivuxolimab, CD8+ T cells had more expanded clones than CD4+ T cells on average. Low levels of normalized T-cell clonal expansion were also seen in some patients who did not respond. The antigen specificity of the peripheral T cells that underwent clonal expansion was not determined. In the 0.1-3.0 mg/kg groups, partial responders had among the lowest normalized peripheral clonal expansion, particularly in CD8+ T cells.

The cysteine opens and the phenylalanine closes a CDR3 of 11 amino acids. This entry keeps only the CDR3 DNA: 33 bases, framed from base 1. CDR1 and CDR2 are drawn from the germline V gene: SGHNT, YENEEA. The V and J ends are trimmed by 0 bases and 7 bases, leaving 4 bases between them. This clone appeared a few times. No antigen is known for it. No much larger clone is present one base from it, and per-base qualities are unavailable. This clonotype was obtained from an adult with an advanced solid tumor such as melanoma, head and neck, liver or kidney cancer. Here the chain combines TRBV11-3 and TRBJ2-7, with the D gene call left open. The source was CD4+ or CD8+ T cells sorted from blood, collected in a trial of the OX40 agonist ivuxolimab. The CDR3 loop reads CASSLEWEQYF. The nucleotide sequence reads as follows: TGTGCCAGCAGCTTAGAGTGGGAGCAGTACTTC.